This T cell receptor (beta chain) was recovered during a study of breast tumors, draining lymph nodes, adjacent tissues. Samples came from axillary lymph nodes draining the breast cancer. Trimming left V 8 bases short and J 8 bases short, with 18 bases between. This CDR3 contains 13 residues. CDR1 and CDR2 (germline): MNHEY, SMNVEV (reference sequence). TCRdb re-called the multiplex PCR reads through MiXCR, storing one row per CDR3 protein. The table shows approximately 130,000 distinct CDR3 sequences, with about 20% occurring only once. This clonotype showed up many times. The material sequenced was axillary lymph node tissue. The V gene is TRBV27, the J gene TRBJ1-2; D is ambiguous. The sequence was obtained from a female donor with breast cancer. Some clones in this sample may be carry-over from other donors' samples. The CDR3 protein is CASGDAPEKGYTF. The CDR3 nucleotides are TGTGCCAGCGGAGACGCGCCAGAAAAGGGCTACACCTTC.